Each of the 28 T cell receptor beta chains below was sequenced from the same sample in a study of neoadjuvant anti-PD-1 for oral cavity cancer. Data came from immunoSEQ multiplex PCR; TCRdb stores just in-frame clones and leaves some out. The data show 72,000 or so clones, about 90% seen once. Noted time point: after neoadjuvant nivolumab, at surgical resection. The material sequenced was PBMCs, taken after nivolumab (anti-PD-1) treatment. These receptors were obtained from a person aged 40-85 years with oral cavity squamous cell carcinoma.

The chain employs TRBV5-1 and TRBJ1-6; the match to TRBD1 covers 10 bases. With 4 bases clipped from V and 7 bases from J, the junction kept 5 bases outside the gene matches. This CDR3 is 15 amino acids long. From germline, CDR1 is SGHRS and CDR2 YFSETQ. Here the CDR3 DNA reads TGCGCCAGCAGCACTGGACAGGGGGTGAATTCACCCCTCCACTTT. Protein: CASSTGQGVNSPLHF.

CDR3 sequence (DNA): TGTGCCAGTAGTCTGCTAGCGGCGTACGGCGGGGAGCTGTTTTTT. This sequence encodes CASSLLAAYGGELFF. The chain uses TRBV19 and TRBJ2-2, with 7 nucleotides matching TRBD2. The germline V gene encodes CDR1 LNHDA and CDR2 SQIVND (reference sequence). With 5 bases clipped from V and 7 bases from J, the junction kept 10 bases outside the gene matches. This CDR3 spans 15 amino acids.

The chain carries TRBV9 and TRBJ2-7, with D unclear. The CDR3 extends over 13 amino acids. Trimming removed 4 bases from V and 2 bases from J, with 10 bases in between. From germline, CDR1 is SGDLS and CDR2 YYNGEE. This chain's CDR3 is CASSKTPTYEQYF. CDR3 coding DNA: TGTGCCAGCAGCAAGACACCAACCTACGAGCAGTACTTC.

V and J are TRBV7-9 and TRBJ1-2; unclear D gene. Germline values: CDR1 SEHNR, CDR2 FQNEAQ (reference sequence). The CDR3 contains 15 residues. V shed 5 bases and J shed 4 bases, with 17 bases lying between them. CDR3 sequence: CASSHTRIGSYGYTF. CDR3 bases: TGTGCCAGCAGCCATACCCGGATAGGGAGCTATGGCTACACCTTC.

This chain connects TRBV10-1 to TRBJ1-1; 8 nucleotides agree with TRBD1. CDR1 is WNHNN and CDR2 is SYGVQD in the germline V gene (reference sequence). CDR3 length: 13 residues. The ends lost 7 bases at V and 2 bases at J; junction bases unmatched: 3. The CDR3 DNA follows: TGCGCCAGCACCGGACAGGGAAACACTGAAGCTTTCTTT. Encoded protein: CASTGQGNTEAFF.

V is TRBV10-3 and J is TRBJ1-4, with a tentative D call TRBD1 (5 bases). In germline, CDR1 is ENHRY, CDR2 SYGVKD. V lost 8 bases and J lost 3, with 16 bases in between. This CDR3 is built from 15 residues. The DNA of the CDR3 is TGTGCCATCCGGAACCCCGACAGCTCTAATGAAAAACTGTTTTTT. Residues: CAIRNPDSSNEKLFF.

J is TRBJ2-1 and V is TRBV5-6; 8 nucleotides line up with TRBD2. The CDR3 is 16 amino acids. J gave up 7 bases and V 0 bases, and 9 bases lay outside the gene matches. Per germline, CDR1 SGHDT and CDR2 YYEEEE. The chain's CDR3 is CASSLGSRGGLNEQFF. The CDR3 DNA is TGTGCCAGCAGCTTGGGTTCCCGGGGGGGCCTTAATGAGCAGTTCTTC.

The chain is built from TRBV30 and TRBJ2-3, with TRBD2 matching 7 bases. The CDR3 loop spans 13 amino acids. With V trimmed by 4 bases and J by 3 bases, 4 bases remained unmatched. Germline V gives CDR1 GTSNPN, CDR2 SVGIG (reference sequence). CDR3 coding DNA: TGTGCCTGGATTAGCGGGTTTACAGATACGCAGTATTTT. Translation: CAWISGFTDTQYF.

CDR3 bases: TGTGCTAGTGGTTTGGTCCTGGGGTCCTCAGATACGCAGTATTTT. Its protein product is CASGLVLGSSDTQYF. The chain joins TRBV12-5 to TRBJ2-3; D gene ambiguous. V was trimmed by 0 bases and J by 4 bases, leaving 11 bases between them. CDR1 is LGHNT, CDR2 FRNRAP, per germline. The CDR3 runs 15 residues.

This chain links TRBV9 with TRBJ2-7; D gene uncertain. V was cut by 7 bases and J by 2 bases, with 16 bases left in between. CDR3 size: 14 residues. CDR1 is SGDLS, CDR2 YYNGEE, per germline. CDR3 loop: CASSPEVFTYEQYF. The CDR3 region has the DNA TGTGCCAGCTCCCCCGAGGTTTTTACCTACGAGCAGTACTTC.

J is TRBJ1-4 and V is TRBV9; D uncertain. CDR3 size: 14 residues. V dropped 4 bases and J dropped 7 bases, with 14 bases sitting between them. Germline values: CDR1 SGDLS, CDR2 YYNGEE. As DNA, the CDR3 is TGTGCCAGCAGCCCAGGACCTACGGGTGAAAAACTGTTTTTT. It yields the protein CASSPGPTGEKLFF.

V gene TRBV19 combines with J gene TRBJ1-2; 7 bases agree with TRBD1. The length of the CDR3 is 13 residues. The J segment lost 1 base and the V segment lost 4 bases, leaving 0 bases of the junction unmatched. Germline loops: CDR1 LNHDA, CDR2 SQIVND (reference sequence). The CDR3 protein is CASSRQGNYGYTF. Here the CDR3 DNA reads TGTGCCAGTAGTAGACAGGGTAACTATGGCTACACCTTC.

The genes are TRBV5-6 and TRBJ1-2; D gene unclear. Germline values: CDR1 SGHDT, CDR2 YYEEEE. The length of the CDR3 is 11 residues. Trimming left V 0 bases short and J 7 bases short, with 4 bases between. The CDR3 DNA follows: TGTGCCAGCAGCTTGGGGTCTGGCTACACCTTC. Translated: CASSLGSGYTF.

The chain employs TRBV30 and TRBJ1-1; D remains ambiguous. CDR1 is GTSNPN, CDR2 SVGIG, per germline (reference sequence). V was pared by 2 bases and J by 7 bases, with 14 bases between. This CDR3 is 13 amino acids long. The CDR3 sequence is CAWSRSITVEAFF. The CDR3 DNA sequence: TGTGCCTGGAGTCGGTCGATCACGGTTGAAGCTTTCTTT.

This chain joins TRBV9 and TRBJ1-5, with D possibly TRBD1 on 6 matching bases. The CDR3 is 14 amino acids. V lost 0 bases and J 3 bases, leaving 7 bases between the germline ends. Germline loops: CDR1 SGDLS, CDR2 YYNGEE. The CDR3 loop is CASSVGTVNQPQHF. The CDR3 coding sequence is TGTGCCAGCAGCGTAGGGACAGTCAATCAGCCCCAGCATTTT.

The V and J genes are TRBV19 and TRBJ1-5; a possible D gene is TRBD1 (6 bases). V was clipped by 7 bases and J by 6 bases, with 22 bases between them. Germline V gives CDR1 LNHDA, CDR2 SQIVND (reference sequence). This CDR3 region has 16 residues. The CDR3 spells CASIPVGGGIGQPQHF. The CDR3 DNA reads as TGTGCCAGTATCCCGGTAGGGGGGGGAATCGGTCAGCCCCAGCATTTT. Full variable domain (remainder filled in from reference TRBV19 and TRBJ1-5): DGGITQSPKYLFRKEGQNVTLSCEQNLNHDAMYWYRQDPGQGLRLIYYSQIVNDFQKGDIAEGYSVSREKKESFPLTVTSAQKNPTAFYLCASIPVGGGIGQPQHFGDGTRLSIL.

The V and J genes are TRBV27 and TRBJ2-4, with unresolved D. The CDR3 loop spans 17 amino acids. V lost 6 bases and J 0 bases, leaving 18 bases between the germline ends. Germline V CDR1 and CDR2: MNHEY, SMNVEV (reference sequence). CDR3 residues: CASSPNFYGRAKNIQYF. For the CDR3, the DNA is TGTGCCAGCAGCCCTAATTTCTATGGAAGAGCCAAAAACATTCAGTACTTC.

The genes are TRBV4-1 and TRBJ2-7; D is tentatively TRBD1 or TRBD2 (5 bases each). The CDR3 runs 18 residues. Germline V CDR1 and CDR2: MGHRA, YSYEKL. Trimming took off 4 bases at V and 4 bases at J, with 26 bases between the two ends. CDR3 protein: CASSPQYNTGTETYEQYF. CDR3 nucleotides: TGCGCCAGCAGCCCGCAATATAATACCGGGACGGAAACTTACGAGCAGTACTTC.

The chain uses TRBV19 and TRBJ2-4; the match to TRBD2 covers 14 bases. With V trimmed by 3 bases and J by 0 bases, 7 bases remained unmatched. Germline V CDR1 and CDR2: LNHDA, SQIVND (reference sequence). This CDR3 is 19 amino acids long. The CDR3 here is CASSMGLAGASLAKNIQYF. The CDR3 DNA reads TGTGCCAGTAGTATGGGACTAGCGGGAGCTTCATTAGCCAAAAACATTCAGTACTTC.

The chain carries TRBV19 and TRBJ1-2; 7 nucleotides match TRBD1. Germline values: CDR1 LNHDA, CDR2 SQIVND (reference sequence). The CDR3 runs to 15 residues. The trim removed 4 bases at V and 4 bases at J, leaving 9 bases unmatched. The CDR3 coding sequence is TGTGCCAGTAGTACCGAGGGGGACAGCACCTATGGCTACACCTTC. Amino acids: CASSTEGDSTYGYTF.

DNA for the CDR3: TGCGCCAGCAGAACTCTAGCGGGAGCCGACGAGCAGTACTTC. This codes for CASRTLAGADEQYF. The chain couples TRBV5-1 to TRBJ2-7; TRBD2 matches at 10 bases. The CDR3 is made up of 14 amino acids. Germline assignment: CDR1 SGHRS and CDR2 YFSETQ. Trimming at V came to 5 bases and at J to 5 bases, leaving 7 bases not matched to a gene.

The J gene is TRBJ1-1, the V gene TRBV10-3; no reliable D call. This CDR3 spans 14 amino acids. The germline V gene encodes CDR1 ENHRY and CDR2 SYGVKD. The ends were cut back, 5 bases at V and 7 bases at J, with 17 bases in the middle. The CDR3 coding sequence is TGTGCCATCAGTCCACCGGGAGGGAGAGATGAAGCTTTCTTT. It codes for CAISPPGGRDEAFF.

The chain has TRBV30 and TRBJ1-1, with 10 nucleotides matching TRBD1. The CDR3 runs to 22 residues. CDR1 and CDR2 from the germline V gene are GTSNPN and SVGIG (reference sequence). The trim removed 4 bases at V and 1 base at J, leaving 27 bases unmatched. CDR3 sequence: CAWNTLRVFGTGAGVGNTEAFF. The CDR3 DNA reads TGTGCCTGGAATACCCTACGCGTTTTCGGGACAGGGGCTGGGGTGGGGAACACTGAAGCTTTCTTT.

This CDR3 reads CASSIRETGELFF. The CDR3, as DNA: TGTGCCAGCAGTATCCGCGAGACCGGGGAGCTGTTTTTT. The rearrangement links TRBV2 to TRBJ2-2; D remains unclear. Germline V lookup: CDR1 SNHLY, CDR2 FYNNEI. Trimming removed 5 bases from V and 5 bases from J, with 9 bases in between. This CDR3 has 13 amino acids.

The chain combines TRBV6-1 with TRBJ1-5; D is perhaps TRBD1 (6 bases). CDR3 length: 16 residues. Trimming removed 3 bases at V and 4 bases at J, with 16 bases between. Germline CDR1 reads MNHNS; CDR2 reads SASEGT. CDR3 sequence: CASSDRLGGRNQPQHF. In DNA, the CDR3 is TGTGCCAGCAGTGATCGGCTTGGGGGCCGAAATCAGCCCCAGCATTTT.

The chain recombines TRBV6-4 with TRBJ2-3, with TRBD2 matching over 11 bases. The CDR3 is 15 amino acids. J lost 1 base, V lost 6 bases, and 3 bases had no gene match. The V gene's germline CDR1 is MRHNA and CDR2 SNTAGT. CDR3 region: CASSPGLAGTDTQYF. The CDR3 DNA follows: TGTGCCAGCAGCCCGGGACTAGCGGGCACAGATACGCAGTATTTT.

The chain is built from TRBV6-5 and TRBJ1-5, with 7 bases aligning to TRBD1. The CDR3 totals 15 residues. Unmatched junction bases numbered 4, after V lost 0 bases and J lost 5 bases. Germline CDR1 and CDR2: MNHEY and SVGAGI. CDR3 bases: TGTGCCAGCAGTTACTCGACCACAGGGGATCAGCCCCAGCATTTT. Translating it yields CASSYSTTGDQPQHF.

This chain joins TRBV19 and TRBJ2-6; D possibly corresponds to TRBD2 (6 bases). The CDR3 length is 13 residues. Looked up from germline, CDR1 is LNHDA and CDR2 is SQIVND (reference sequence). Trimming cost V 9 bases and J 7 bases, with 13 bases left between them. CDR3 sequence: CASASGVANVLTF. In DNA form, the CDR3 reads TGTGCCAGCGCGTCGGGGGTAGCCAACGTCCTGACTTTC.